The 6 T cell receptor beta chains below were found in one sample sequenced in a study of blood T cell repertoires in COVID-19. The method was immunoSEQ multiplex PCR; TCRdb's version includes in-frame clones alone and lacks a portion of them. The data show 200,000 to 250,000 clones, with about 85% seen just once and about 0.93% held by the top ten. Sequencing was done on a sample of peripheral blood. The receptors originated from a middle-aged man with acute or convalescent COVID-19.

The chain links TRBV5-6 to TRBJ2-3; tentative D call: TRBD1 (6 bases). The V end lost 0 bases, the J end lost 0 bases, and 14 bases lay between the germline ends. Per germline, CDR1 SGHDT and CDR2 YYEEEE. This CDR3 comprises 17 residues. CDR3 nucleotides: TGTGCCAGCAGCTTGGCTAGTTTAGGGGGAAGCACAGATACGCAGTATTTT. It specifies CASSLASLGGSTDTQYF.

This clone occurred once. The chain combines TRBV5-1 with TRBJ2-5; the match to TRBD2 covers 9 bases. CDR3 length: 16 residues. The V segment lost 4 bases and the J segment 0 bases; nucleotides outside the gene matches: 7. Germline CDR1 SGHRS, CDR2 YFSETQ. CDR3 nucleotide sequence: TGCGCCAGCAGCCCTCTGATAGCGGGGGACCAAGAGACCCAGTACTTC. It specifies CASSPLIAGDQETQYF.

This rearrangement joins TRBV19 to TRBJ1-3; weak D call: TRBD1 (5 bases). CDR3 length equals 14 residues. CDR1 and CDR2 (germline): LNHDA, SQIVND (reference sequence). V lost 7 bases and J lost 6, with 16 bases in between. CDR3 nucleotide sequence: TGTGCCAGTACGAAGCAGGGCATCGAAAACACCATATATTTT. As protein: CASTKQGIENTIYF.

The chain recombines TRBV12-5 with TRBJ2-1; 10 nucleotides agree with TRBD2. The CDR3 is made up of 14 amino acids. Germline V gives CDR1 LGHNT, CDR2 FRNRAP. V was pared by 7 bases and J by 7 bases, with 7 bases of the junction left unmatched. CDR3 sequence: CASVGSGGLNEQFF. The CDR3, as DNA: TGTGCTAGTGTCGGTAGCGGGGGGTTAAATGAGCAGTTCTTC.

V and J are TRBV27 and TRBJ1-1; tentative D call: TRBD1 (6 bases). The CDR3 covers 15 residues. The germline gives CDR1 MNHEY, CDR2 SMNVEV (reference sequence). V lost 7 bases to trimming and J lost 3 bases, with 18 bases between them. The CDR3 protein is CASILGGGRYTEAFF. CDR3 sequence (DNA): TGTGCCAGCATCCTAGGCGGGGGGCGGTACACTGAAGCTTTCTTT.

The chain recombines TRBV6-5 with TRBJ1-4; no clear D gene. V was cut by 4 bases and J by 6 bases, with 6 bases left in between. CDR3 size: 12 residues. Germline CDR1 MNHEY, CDR2 SVGAGI. DNA for the CDR3: TGTGCCAGCAGTTCCATTGATGAAAAACTGTTTTTT. Its translation: CASSSIDEKLFF.